A selection of T cell receptor beta chains follows, all from one sample in a study of blood T cell repertoires in COVID-19. The assay was immunoSEQ multiplex PCR, and TCRdb's table has in-frame clones only and misses some. The data hold about 140,000 clones, with over 70% observed a single time. The sample taken for sequencing was peripheral blood. These receptors all come from a man between 60 and 75 years old with active or convalescent COVID-19. Each CDR3 is given with its conserved first and last residue. The D gene is left open where the match is weak. Clone size is shown for a subset of rows, as once, few, many or a class of expanded clone.

J gene: TRBJ1-4
D gene: TRBD1
V gene: TRBV2
clone size: NA
CDR3 DNA: TGTGCCAGCAGACACCAGGGGGCTGCTAATGAAAAACTGTTTTTT
CDR3 protein: CASRHQGAANEKLFF

J gene: TRBJ2-1
D gene: NA
V gene: TRBV24-1
clone size: NA
CDR3 DNA: TGTGCCACCAGTGGAGGAGGGGTTAGGAGTTACAATGAGCAGTTCTTC
CDR3 protein: CATSGGGVRSYNEQFF

J gene: TRBJ2-2
D gene: TRBD2
V gene: TRBV5-6
clone size: NA
CDR3 DNA: TGTGCCAGCAGTGGGCTAGCGGGGGTGAACACCGGGGAGCTGTTTTTT
CDR3 protein: CASSGLAGVNTGELFF

J gene: TRBJ2-7
D gene: NA
V gene: TRBV29-1
clone size: NA
CDR3 DNA: TGCAGCGTTGAAGGCGACAGGTACGAGCAGTACTTC
CDR3 protein: CSVEGDRYEQYF

J gene: TRBJ2-3
D gene: TRBD2
V gene: TRBV5-1
clone size: NA
CDR3 DNA: TGCGCCAGCAGCTCCTTGTCGGCCGGGACTAGCGGGAGTGCAGATACGCAGTATTTT
CDR3 protein: CASSSLSAGTSGSADTQYF

J gene: TRBJ2-1
D gene: NA
V gene: TRBV3-1/TRBV3-2
clone size: NA
CDR3 DNA: TGTGCCAGCAGCCAAGATCACAGCTCCTACAATGAGCAGTTCTTC
CDR3 protein: CASSQDHSSYNEQFF

J gene: TRBJ2-7
D gene: NA
V gene: TRBV28
clone size: NA
CDR3 DNA: TGTGCCAGCAGTTTATCGCGGTTCTCCTACGAGCAGTACTTC
CDR3 protein: CASSLSRFSYEQYF

J gene: TRBJ2-1
D gene: TRBD2
V gene: TRBV7-9
clone size: NA
CDR3 DNA: TGTGCCAGCAGCTTCCCGGGGGGTGAGCAGTTCTTC
CDR3 protein: CASSFPGGEQFF

J gene: TRBJ2-1
D gene: NA
V gene: TRBV28
clone size: NA
CDR3 DNA: TGTGCCAGCAGCTCCTCTGGAGGCTACAATGAGCAGTTCTTC
CDR3 protein: CASSSSGGYNEQFF

J gene: TRBJ2-7
D gene: TRBD2
V gene: TRBV28
clone size: NA
CDR3 DNA: TGTGCCAGCAGTCCGCCTAGCGGGAGAGTTAGCGAGCAGTACTTC
CDR3 protein: CASSPPSGRVSEQYF

J gene: TRBJ1-2
D gene: NA
V gene: TRBV6-5
clone size: NA
CDR3 DNA: TGTGCCAGCAGTTTTCAGGGAATGGGAGGCTACACCTTC
CDR3 protein: CASSFQGMGGYTF

J gene: TRBJ1-2
D gene: NA
V gene: TRBV11-2
clone size: NA
CDR3 DNA: TGTGCCAGCAGCTTAGAAGGGGCTAGCTATGGCTACACCTTC
CDR3 protein: CASSLEGASYGYTF

J gene: TRBJ2-7
D gene: NA
V gene: TRBV5-1
clone size: NA
CDR3 DNA: TGCGCCAGCAGCTGGGGGGGACAGGCGGTCTACGAGCAGTACTTC
CDR3 protein: CASSWGGQAVYEQYF

J gene: TRBJ2-1
D gene: TRBD1
V gene: TRBV19
clone size: NA
CDR3 DNA: TGTGCCAGTAGTGGGACAGGGGAGTACAATGAGCAGTTCTTC
CDR3 protein: CASSGTGEYNEQFF

J gene: TRBJ2-7
D gene: TRBD2
V gene: TRBV20-1
clone size: NA
CDR3 DNA: TGCAGTGCTAGTGAACTAGCGGGAGAGCAGTACTTC
CDR3 protein: CSASELAGEQYF

J gene: TRBJ1-6
D gene: NA
V gene: TRBV28
clone size: few
CDR3 DNA: TGTGCCAGCAGTTTGGGGGAGGGCGTACCCCTCCACTTT
CDR3 protein: CASSLGEGVPLHF

J gene: TRBJ1-5
D gene: NA
V gene: TRBV19
clone size: once
CDR3 DNA: TGTGCCAGTTCTAGCGGGGGGAACCAGCCCCAGCATTTT
CDR3 protein: CASSSGGNQPQHF

J gene: TRBJ2-1
D gene: NA
V gene: TRBV6-5
clone size: NA
CDR3 DNA: TGTGCCAGCGTAAGGGGGAATGAGCAGTTCTTC
CDR3 protein: CASVRGNEQFF

J gene: TRBJ1-2
D gene: NA
V gene: TRBV27
clone size: NA
CDR3 DNA: TGTGCCAGCAGTTCAGCCCGTTCGGGACTACCTGATGGCTACACCTTC
CDR3 protein: CASSSARSGLPDGYTF

J gene: TRBJ2-5
D gene: TRBD2
V gene: TRBV28
clone size: NA
CDR3 DNA: TGTGCCAGCAGTAGCACTAGCGCCCCACAAGAGACCCAGTACTTC
CDR3 protein: CASSSTSAPQETQYF

J gene: TRBJ2-2
D gene: NA
V gene: TRBV7-3
clone size: NA
CDR3 DNA: TGTGCCAGCAGCCCGGGACTTCTCGCGAACACCGGGGAGCTGTTTTTT
CDR3 protein: CASSPGLLANTGELFF

J gene: TRBJ2-2
D gene: TRBD2
V gene: TRBV4-3
clone size: NA
CDR3 DNA: TGCGCCAGCAGCCAAGATCAAGCGGGAGGGCCGACCGGGGAGCTGTTTTTT
CDR3 protein: CASSQDQAGGPTGELFF

J gene: TRBJ2-7
D gene: TRBD2
V gene: TRBV3-1/TRBV3-2
clone size: NA
CDR3 DNA: TGTGCCAGCAGCCAAGGGGCAGGACTAGCGGGCTACGAGCAGTACTTC
CDR3 protein: CASSQGAGLAGYEQYF

J gene: TRBJ2-1
D gene: NA
V gene: TRBV7-9
clone size: NA
CDR3 DNA: TGTGCCAGCAGCTTAGCGAGGCAGTACAATGAGCAGTTCTTC
CDR3 protein: CASSLARQYNEQFF

J gene: TRBJ2-7
D gene: NA
V gene: TRBV10-3
clone size: NA
CDR3 DNA: TGTGCCATCAGACAGGGCTACGAGCAGTACTTC
CDR3 protein: CAIRQGYEQYF

J gene: TRBJ1-2
D gene: TRBD1
V gene: TRBV5-1
clone size: NA
CDR3 DNA: TGCGCCAGCAGCCCCTGGACAGGGTTTGGCTACACCTTC
CDR3 protein: CASSPWTGFGYTF

J gene: TRBJ2-1
D gene: TRBD1
V gene: TRBV27
clone size: NA
CDR3 DNA: TGTGCCAGCAGTGCCAGGACAGGGGTAACTCGCAATGAGCAGTTCTTC
CDR3 protein: CASSARTGVTRNEQFF

J gene: TRBJ2-2
D gene: NA
V gene: TRBV24-1
clone size: NA
CDR3 DNA: TGTGCCACCAGTGATTTACAACAGGACACCGGGGAGCTGTTTTTT
CDR3 protein: CATSDLQQDTGELFF

J gene: TRBJ2-3
D gene: TRBD1
V gene: TRBV24-1
clone size: once
CDR3 DNA: TGTGCCACCAGTGACGACAGGGGGGCGAGGATGGCAGATACGCAGTATTTT
CDR3 protein: CATSDDRGARMADTQYF

J gene: TRBJ2-1
D gene: NA
V gene: TRBV5-1
clone size: NA
CDR3 DNA: TGCGCCAGCAGCTTTTCTTCGGGCAATGAGCAGTTCTTC
CDR3 protein: CASSFSSGNEQFF

J gene: TRBJ2-5
D gene: TRBD1
V gene: TRBV10-3
clone size: NA
CDR3 DNA: TGTGCCATCAGTGCGAAGGACAGGGCCCAAGAGACCCAGTACTTC
CDR3 protein: CAISAKDRAQETQYF

J gene: TRBJ2-2
D gene: TRBD2
V gene: TRBV27
clone size: NA
CDR3 DNA: TGTGCCAGCAGTGGTAGCGGGAGGGCCAACACCGGGGAGCTGTTTTTT
CDR3 protein: CASSGSGRANTGELFF

J gene: TRBJ1-2
D gene: TRBD1
V gene: TRBV5-6
clone size: few
CDR3 DNA: TGTGCCAGCAGCCCTCAGGGGGTCTATGGCTACACCTTC
CDR3 protein: CASSPQGVYGYTF

J gene: TRBJ2-7
D gene: TRBD1
V gene: TRBV6-5
clone size: NA
CDR3 DNA: TGTGCCAGCAGCCCCGGGACAGGGTACGACGAGCAGTACTTC
CDR3 protein: CASSPGTGYDEQYF

J gene: TRBJ1-1
D gene: NA
V gene: TRBV7-9
clone size: NA
CDR3 DNA: TGTGCCAGCAGACCTATTAACACTGAAGCTTTCTTT
CDR3 protein: CASRPINTEAFF

J gene: TRBJ2-4
D gene: NA
V gene: TRBV28
clone size: NA
CDR3 DNA: TGTGCCAGCAGTTTTAGTAGCGGTAGAAACATTCAGTACTTC
CDR3 protein: CASSFSSGRNIQYF

J gene: TRBJ2-7
D gene: NA
V gene: TRBV29-1
clone size: NA
CDR3 DNA: TGCAGCGTTGAATGGGCCGGGCAGGGGGGCGGTCGGTACGAGCAGTACTTC
CDR3 protein: CSVEWAGQGGGRYEQYF

J gene: TRBJ2-7
D gene: TRBD1
V gene: TRBV6-5
clone size: NA
CDR3 DNA: TGTGCCAGCAGTCAAAACAGGGGAAGGCAGTACTTC
CDR3 protein: CASSQNRGRQYF

J gene: TRBJ1-6
D gene: NA
V gene: TRBV2
clone size: NA
CDR3 DNA: TGTGCCAGCAGGAGGGGGGGGCCAGCCAATTCACCCCTCCACTTT
CDR3 protein: CASRRGGPANSPLHF

J gene: TRBJ2-1
D gene: NA
V gene: TRBV7-8
clone size: NA
CDR3 DNA: TGTGCCAGCAGCTTAAACAGATTAGTCTCCTACAATGAGCAGTTCTTC
CDR3 protein: CASSLNRLVSYNEQFF

J gene: TRBJ1-5
D gene: NA
V gene: TRBV19
clone size: NA
CDR3 DNA: TGTGCCAGTAGTATTTCGGGGTCGGGGCAGCCCCAGCATTTT
CDR3 protein: CASSISGSGQPQHF

J gene: TRBJ2-2
D gene: NA
V gene: TRBV19
clone size: NA
CDR3 DNA: TGTGCCAGTAGTATACAGGGCCAAGTGAACACCGGGGAGCTGTTTTTT
CDR3 protein: CASSIQGQVNTGELFF